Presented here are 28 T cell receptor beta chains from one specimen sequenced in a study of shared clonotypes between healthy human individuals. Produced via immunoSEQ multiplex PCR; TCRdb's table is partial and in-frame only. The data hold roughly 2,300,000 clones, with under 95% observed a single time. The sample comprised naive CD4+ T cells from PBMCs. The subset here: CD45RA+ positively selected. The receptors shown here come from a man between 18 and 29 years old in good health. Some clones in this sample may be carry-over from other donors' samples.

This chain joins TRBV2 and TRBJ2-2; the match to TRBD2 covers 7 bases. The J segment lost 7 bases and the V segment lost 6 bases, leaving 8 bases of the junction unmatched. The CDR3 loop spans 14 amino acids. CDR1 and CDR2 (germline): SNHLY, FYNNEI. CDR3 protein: CASSAYPSGGELFF. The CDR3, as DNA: TGTGCCAGCAGCGCGTATCCTAGCGGCGGGGAGCTGTTTTTT.

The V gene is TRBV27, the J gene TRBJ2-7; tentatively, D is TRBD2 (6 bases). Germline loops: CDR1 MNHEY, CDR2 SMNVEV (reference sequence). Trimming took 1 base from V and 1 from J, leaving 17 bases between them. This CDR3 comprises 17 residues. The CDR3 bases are TGTGCCAGCAGTTTATGGTACGAGGCTAGCGAGTCCTACGAGCAGTACTTC. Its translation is CASSLWYEASESYEQYF.

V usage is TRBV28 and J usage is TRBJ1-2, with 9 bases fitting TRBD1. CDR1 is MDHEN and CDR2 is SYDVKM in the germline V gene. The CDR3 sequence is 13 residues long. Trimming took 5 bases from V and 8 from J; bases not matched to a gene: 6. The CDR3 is CASSPRTGAGYTF. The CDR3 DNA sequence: TGTGCCAGCAGTCCCCGGACAGGGGCCGGCTACACCTTC.

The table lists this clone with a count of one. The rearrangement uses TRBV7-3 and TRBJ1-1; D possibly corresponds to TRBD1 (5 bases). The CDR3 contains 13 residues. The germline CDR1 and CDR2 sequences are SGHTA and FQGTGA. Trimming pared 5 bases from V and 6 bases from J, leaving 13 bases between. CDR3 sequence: CASSPDTMAEAFF. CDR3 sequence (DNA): TGTGCCAGCAGCCCGGACACTATGGCTGAAGCTTTCTTT.

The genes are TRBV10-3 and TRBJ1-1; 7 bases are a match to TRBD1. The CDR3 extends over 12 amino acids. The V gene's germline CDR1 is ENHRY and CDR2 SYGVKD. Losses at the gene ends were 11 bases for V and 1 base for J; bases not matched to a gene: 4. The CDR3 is CASGTENTEAFF. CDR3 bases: TGTGCCTCGGGGACAGAGAACACTGAAGCTTTCTTT.

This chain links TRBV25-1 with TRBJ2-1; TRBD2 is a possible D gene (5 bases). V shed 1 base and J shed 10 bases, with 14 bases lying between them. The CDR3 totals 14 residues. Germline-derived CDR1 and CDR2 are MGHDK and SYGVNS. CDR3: CASSELDSSGEQFF. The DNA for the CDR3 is TGTGCCAGCAGTGAATTGGACTCCTCGGGCGAGCAGTTCTTC. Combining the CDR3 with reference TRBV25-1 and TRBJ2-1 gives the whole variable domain EADIYQTPRYLVIGTGKKITLECSQTMGHDKMYWYQQDPGMELHLIHYSYGVNSTEKGDLSSESTVSRIRTEHFPLTLESARPSHTSQYLCASSELDSSGEQFFGPGTRLTVL.

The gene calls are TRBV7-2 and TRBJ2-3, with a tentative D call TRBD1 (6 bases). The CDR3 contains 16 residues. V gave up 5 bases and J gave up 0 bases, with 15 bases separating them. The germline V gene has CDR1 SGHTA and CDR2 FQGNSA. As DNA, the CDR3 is TGTGCCAGCAGCCCAAACAGGGAAAAAAGCACAGATACGCAGTATTTT. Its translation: CASSPNREKSTDTQYF.

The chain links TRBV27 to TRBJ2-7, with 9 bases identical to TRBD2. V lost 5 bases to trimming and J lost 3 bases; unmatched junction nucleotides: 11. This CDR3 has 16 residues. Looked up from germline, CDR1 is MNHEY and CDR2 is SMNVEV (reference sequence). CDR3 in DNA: TGTGCCAGCAGTCCCCTAGCGGGATCCCACGGCTACGAGCAGTACTTC. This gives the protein CASSPLAGSHGYEQYF.

CDR3 nucleotides: TGTGCCAGCAGGAACACCGGGCTGAATGCTCCCTACACCTTC. Translated: CASRNTGLNAPYTF. V is TRBV7-9 and J is TRBJ1-2, with D unresolved. CDR1 and CDR2 from the germline V gene are SEHNR and FQNEAQ (reference sequence). The CDR3 has 14 amino acids. Trimming shortened V by 6 bases and J by 10 bases, and 21 bases separated the two germline ends.

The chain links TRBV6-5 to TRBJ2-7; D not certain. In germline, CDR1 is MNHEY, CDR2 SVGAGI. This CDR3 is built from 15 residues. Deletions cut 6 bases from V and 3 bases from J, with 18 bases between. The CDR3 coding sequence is TGTGCCAGCAGACCGGCCCCTGGCAGGCACTACGAGCAGTACTTC. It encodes CASRPAPGRHYEQYF.

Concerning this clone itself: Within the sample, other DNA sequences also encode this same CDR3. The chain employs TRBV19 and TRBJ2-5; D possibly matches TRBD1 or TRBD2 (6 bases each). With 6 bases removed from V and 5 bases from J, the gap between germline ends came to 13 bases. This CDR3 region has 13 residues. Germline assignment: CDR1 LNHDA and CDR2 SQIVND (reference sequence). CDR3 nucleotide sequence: TGTGCCAGTAGCAGGGGCGCGGGGGAGACCCAGTACTTC. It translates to CASSRGAGETQYF.

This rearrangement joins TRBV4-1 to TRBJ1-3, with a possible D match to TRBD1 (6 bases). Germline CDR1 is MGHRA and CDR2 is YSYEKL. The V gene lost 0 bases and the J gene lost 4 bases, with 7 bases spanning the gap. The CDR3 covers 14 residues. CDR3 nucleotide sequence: TGCGCCAGCAGCCAAGAGCAGGGGGGAAACACCATATATTTT. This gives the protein CASSQEQGGNTIYF.

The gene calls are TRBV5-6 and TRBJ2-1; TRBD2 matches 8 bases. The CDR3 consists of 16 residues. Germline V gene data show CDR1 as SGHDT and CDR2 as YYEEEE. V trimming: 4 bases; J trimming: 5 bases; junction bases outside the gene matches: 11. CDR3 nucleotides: TGTGCCAGCAGCACTTGGGGGACTAGTCACCACAATGAGCAGTTCTTC. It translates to CASSTWGTSHHNEQFF. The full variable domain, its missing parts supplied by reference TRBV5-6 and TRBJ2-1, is DAGVTQSPTHLIKTRGQQVTLRCSPKSGHDTVSWYQQALGQGPQFIFQYYEEEERQRGNFPDRFSGHQFPNYSSELNVNALLLGDSALYLCASSTWGTSHHNEQFFGPGTRLTVL.

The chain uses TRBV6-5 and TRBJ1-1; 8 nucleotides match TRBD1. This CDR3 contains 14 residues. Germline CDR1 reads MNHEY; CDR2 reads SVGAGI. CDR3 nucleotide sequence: TGTGCTTCGTCAGGGGGCTCTGCCTACACTGAAGCTTTCTTT. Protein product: CASSGGSAYTEAFF.

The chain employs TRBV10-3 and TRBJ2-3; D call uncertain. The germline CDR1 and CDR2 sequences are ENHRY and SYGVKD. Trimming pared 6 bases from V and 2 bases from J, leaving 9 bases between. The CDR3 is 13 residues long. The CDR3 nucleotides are TGTGCCATCAGGTATCAAGCCACAGATACGCAGTATTTT. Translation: CAIRYQATDTQYF.

The CDR3 reads CASSQLLVTGELFF. Written as DNA, the CDR3 is TGCGCCAGCAGCCAACTACTAGTCACCGGGGAGCTGTTTTTT. The V call is TRBV4-1, the J call TRBJ2-2; TRBD2 is a possible D gene (5 bases). The germline gives CDR1 MGHRA, CDR2 YSYEKL. The CDR3 has 14 amino acids. V lost 2 bases and J lost 4, with 8 bases in between.

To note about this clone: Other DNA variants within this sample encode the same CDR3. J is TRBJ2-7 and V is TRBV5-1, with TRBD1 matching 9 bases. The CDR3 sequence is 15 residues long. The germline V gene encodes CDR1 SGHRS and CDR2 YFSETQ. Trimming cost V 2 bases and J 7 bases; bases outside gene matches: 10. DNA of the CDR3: TGCGCCAGCAGCTTCTCGGGACAGGGTGGGGGAGAGCAGTACTTC. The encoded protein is CASSFSGQGGGEQYF.

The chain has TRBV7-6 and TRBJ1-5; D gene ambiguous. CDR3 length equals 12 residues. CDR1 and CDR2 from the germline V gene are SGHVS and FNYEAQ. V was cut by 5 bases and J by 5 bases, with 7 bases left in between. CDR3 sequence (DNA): TGTGCCAGCAGCGGGCAGGATCAGCCCCAGCATTTT. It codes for CASSGQDQPQHF. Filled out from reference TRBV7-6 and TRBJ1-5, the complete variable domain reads GAGVSQSPRYKVTKRGQDVALRCDPISGHVSLYWYRQALGQGPEFLTYFNYEAQQDKSGLPNDRFSAERPEGSISTLTIQRTEQRDSAMYRCASSGQDQPQHFGDGTRLSIL.

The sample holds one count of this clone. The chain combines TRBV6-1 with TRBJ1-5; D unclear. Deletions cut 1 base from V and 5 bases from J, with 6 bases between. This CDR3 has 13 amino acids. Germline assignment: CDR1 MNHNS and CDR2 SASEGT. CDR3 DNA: TGTGCCAGCAGTGAAGGGTCTTATCAGCCCCAGCATTTT. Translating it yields CASSEGSYQPQHF.

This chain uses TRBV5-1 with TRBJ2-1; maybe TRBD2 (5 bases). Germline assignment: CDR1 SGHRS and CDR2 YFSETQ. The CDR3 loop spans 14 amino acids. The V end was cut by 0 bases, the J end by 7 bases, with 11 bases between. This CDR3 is CASSLVPSPNEQFF. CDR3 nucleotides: TGCGCCAGCAGCTTGGTTCCTAGCCCAAATGAGCAGTTCTTC.

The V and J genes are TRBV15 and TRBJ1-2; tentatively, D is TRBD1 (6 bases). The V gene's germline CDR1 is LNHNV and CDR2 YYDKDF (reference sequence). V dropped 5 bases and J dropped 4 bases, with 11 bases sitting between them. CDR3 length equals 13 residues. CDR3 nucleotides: TGTGCCACCAGCCTGTACAGGGTCTATGGCTACACCTTC. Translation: CATSLYRVYGYTF.

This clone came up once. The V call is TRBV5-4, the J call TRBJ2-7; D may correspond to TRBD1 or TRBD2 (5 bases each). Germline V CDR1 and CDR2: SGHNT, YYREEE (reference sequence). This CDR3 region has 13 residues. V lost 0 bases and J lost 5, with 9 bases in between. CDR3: CASSLGRGDEQYF. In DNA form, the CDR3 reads TGTGCCAGCAGCTTGGGAAGGGGAGACGAGCAGTACTTC. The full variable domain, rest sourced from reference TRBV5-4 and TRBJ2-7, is ETGVTQSPTHLIKTRGQQVTLRCSSQSGHNTVSWYQQALGQGPQFIFQYYREEENGRGNFPPRFSGLQFPNYSSELNVNALELDDSALYLCASSLGRGDEQYFGPGTRLTVT.

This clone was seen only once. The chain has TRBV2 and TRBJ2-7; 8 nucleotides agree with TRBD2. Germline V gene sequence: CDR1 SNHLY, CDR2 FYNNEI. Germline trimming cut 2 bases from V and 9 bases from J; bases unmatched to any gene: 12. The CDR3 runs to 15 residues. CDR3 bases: TGTGCCAGCAGTGAACTGCGGGGGGACGGGTTACTGCAGTACTTC. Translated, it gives CASSELRGDGLLQYF.

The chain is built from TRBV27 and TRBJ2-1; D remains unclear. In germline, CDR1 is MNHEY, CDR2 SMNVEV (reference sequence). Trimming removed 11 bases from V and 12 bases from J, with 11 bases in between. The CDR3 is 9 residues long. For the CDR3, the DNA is TGTGCCTCGAACCCGGGGCAGTTCTTC. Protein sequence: CASNPGQFF.

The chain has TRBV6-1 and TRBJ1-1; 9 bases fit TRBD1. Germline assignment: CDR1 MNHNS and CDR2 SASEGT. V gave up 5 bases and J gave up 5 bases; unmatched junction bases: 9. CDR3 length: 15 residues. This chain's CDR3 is CASSQTLTGGTEAFF. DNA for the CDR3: TGTGCCAGCAGTCAAACTCTGACAGGGGGTACTGAAGCTTTCTTT.

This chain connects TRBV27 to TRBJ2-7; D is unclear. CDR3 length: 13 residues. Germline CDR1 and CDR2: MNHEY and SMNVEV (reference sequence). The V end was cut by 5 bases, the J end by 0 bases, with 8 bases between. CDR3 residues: CASSRRASYEQYF. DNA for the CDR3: TGTGCCAGCAGTCGCCGTGCCTCCTACGAGCAGTACTTC.

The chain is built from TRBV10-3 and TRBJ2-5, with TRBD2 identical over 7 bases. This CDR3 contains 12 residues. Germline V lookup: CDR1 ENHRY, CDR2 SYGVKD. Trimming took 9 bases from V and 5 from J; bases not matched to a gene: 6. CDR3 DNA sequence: TGTGCCATAGCGACTAGCATGGAGACCCAGTACTTC. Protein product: CAIATSMETQYF.

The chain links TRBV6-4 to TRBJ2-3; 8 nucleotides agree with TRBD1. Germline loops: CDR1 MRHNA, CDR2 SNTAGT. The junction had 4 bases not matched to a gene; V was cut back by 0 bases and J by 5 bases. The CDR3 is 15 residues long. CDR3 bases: TGTGCCAGCAGTGACTCCAGGGGGCGAGGAGATACGCAGTATTTT. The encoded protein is CASSDSRGRGDTQYF.